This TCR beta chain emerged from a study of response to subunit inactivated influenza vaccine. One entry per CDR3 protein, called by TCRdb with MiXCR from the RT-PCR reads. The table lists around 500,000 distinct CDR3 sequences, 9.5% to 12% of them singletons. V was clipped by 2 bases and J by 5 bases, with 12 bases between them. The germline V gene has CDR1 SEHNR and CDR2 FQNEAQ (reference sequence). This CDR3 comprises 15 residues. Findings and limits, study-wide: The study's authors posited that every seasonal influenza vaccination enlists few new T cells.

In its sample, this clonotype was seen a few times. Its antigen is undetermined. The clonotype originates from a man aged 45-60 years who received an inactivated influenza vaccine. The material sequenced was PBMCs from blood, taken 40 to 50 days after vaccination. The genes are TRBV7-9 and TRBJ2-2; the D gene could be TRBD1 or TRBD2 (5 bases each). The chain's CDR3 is CASSLSGSGTGELFF. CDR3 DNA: TGTGCCAGCAGCTTATCGGGGTCAGGGACCGGGGAGCTGTTTTTT. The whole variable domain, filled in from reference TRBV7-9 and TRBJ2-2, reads DTGVSQNPRHKITKRGQNVTFRCDPISEHNRLYWYRQTLGQGPEFLTYFQNEAQLEKSRLLSDRFSAERPKGSFSTLEIQRTEQGDSAMYLCASSLSGSGTGELFFGEGSRLTVL.